This is a list of T cell receptor beta chains from one sample in a study of blood T cell repertoires in COVID-19. Profiled with immunoSEQ multiplex PCR; TCRdb holds only in-frame clones, not every one. The sample has around 60,000 clones, around 79% seen once. The source material was peripheral blood. Receptor source: a human donor in a cohort sampled during active COVID-19. Each CDR3 is given with its conserved first and last residue. Each record gives: D gene, V gene, clone size, J gene, CDR3 protein, CDR3 DNA. D genes are given only for firm matches. The size entry is marked missing in some rows and otherwise reads once, few, many or a size class.

D: -
V: TRBV2
size: few
J: TRBJ1-2
CDR3: CASVGAGQTNYGYTF
DNA: TGTGCCAGCGTGGGGGCAGGACAGACTAACTATGGCTACACCTTC

D: TRBD1
V: TRBV5-8
size: once
J: TRBJ1-5
CDR3: CASSLADRGRGQPQHF
DNA: TGTGCCAGCAGCTTGGCGGACAGGGGGCGAGGACAGCCCCAGCATTTT

D: -
V: TRBV7-2
size: -
J: TRBJ1-2
CDR3: CASSSRTVLNYGYTF
DNA: TGTGCCAGCAGCTCCAGGACAGTTTTAAACTATGGCTACACCTTC

D: TRBD2
V: TRBV6-2/TRBV6-3
size: few
J: TRBJ2-1
CDR3: CASSYGTSSYNEQFF
DNA: TGTGCCAGCAGTTACGGGACTAGCTCCTACAATGAGCAGTTCTTC

D: TRBD2
V: TRBV11-1
size: -
J: TRBJ2-2
CDR3: CASSFLGGRYTGELFF
DNA: TGTGCCAGCAGCTTCCTGGGCGGGAGATACACCGGGGAGCTGTTTTTT

D: -
V: TRBV5-8
size: few
J: TRBJ1-3
CDR3: CASSWTQGTGNTIYF
DNA: TGTGCCAGCAGCTGGACCCAGGGGACAGGAAACACCATATATTTT

D: -
V: TRBV6-5
size: -
J: TRBJ2-2
CDR3: CASSYSKARTGELFF
DNA: TGTGCCAGCAGTTACTCGAAGGCCAGGACCGGGGAGCTGTTTTTT

D: TRBD1
V: TRBV29-1
size: -
J: TRBJ2-7
CDR3: CSVAGQNHEQYF
DNA: TGCAGCGTTGCGGGACAGAATCACGAGCAGTACTTC

D: -
V: TRBV10-2
size: -
J: TRBJ2-3
CDR3: CASTNWGGLDTQYF
DNA: TGCGCCTCCACAAATTGGGGGGGCCTGGATACGCAGTATTTT

D: -
V: TRBV5-4
size: -
J: TRBJ2-1
CDR3: CASSRGEDYHSYNEQFF
DNA: TGTGCCAGCAGCCGTGGCGAGGACTACCACTCCTACAATGAGCAGTTCTTC

D: -
V: TRBV28
size: -
J: TRBJ2-7
CDR3: CASSLTGPYEQYF
DNA: TGTGCCAGCAGTTTAACAGGACCCTACGAGCAGTACTTC

D: TRBD1
V: TRBV2
size: -
J: TRBJ2-7
CDR3: CASSEARPGQGYEQYF
DNA: TGTGCCAGCAGTGAAGCGCGACCGGGACAGGGCTACGAGCAGTACTTC

D: TRBD2
V: TRBV24-1
size: -
J: TRBJ2-3
CDR3: CATSYSGTSTDTQYF
DNA: TGTGCCACCAGCTATAGCGGGACTAGCACAGATACGCAGTATTTT

D: TRBD1
V: TRBV6-1
size: -
J: TRBJ1-6
CDR3: CASSEGTGQGSPLHF
DNA: TGTGCCAGCAGTGAGGGGACAGGGCAAGGCTCACCCCTCCACTTT

D: TRBD1
V: TRBV7-2
size: -
J: TRBJ2-4
CDR3: CASSLGDRVNIQYF
DNA: TGTGCCAGCAGCTTAGGGGACAGGGTAAACATTCAGTACTTC

D: TRBD1
V: TRBV6-1
size: few
J: TRBJ2-7
CDR3: CASSGVGRTGSYEQYF
DNA: TGTGCCAGCAGTGGGGTGGGCAGGACAGGGTCCTACGAGCAGTACTTC

D: TRBD2
V: TRBV14
size: -
J: TRBJ2-1
CDR3: CASSPRRGVSYNEQFF
DNA: TGTGCCAGCAGCCCCCGGCGGGGGGTATCCTACAATGAGCAGTTCTTC

D: -
V: TRBV6-6
size: -
J: TRBJ1-3
CDR3: CATLQPSGNTIYF
DNA: TGTGCCACCTTACAACCCTCTGGAAACACCATATATTTT

D: -
V: TRBV4-3
size: few
J: TRBJ2-1
CDR3: CASSHNNNRHNEQFF
DNA: TGCGCCAGCAGCCATAACAACAATCGCCACAATGAGCAGTTCTTC

D: -
V: TRBV25-1
size: few
J: TRBJ2-7
CDR3: CASSGFRGSYEQYF
DNA: TGTGCCAGCAGTGGCTTCAGAGGATCCTACGAGCAGTACTTC

D: -
V: TRBV4-2
size: -
J: TRBJ1-1
CDR3: CASSQAQGITEAFF
DNA: TGTGCCAGCAGCCAAGCTCAGGGGATAACTGAAGCTTTCTTT

D: TRBD1
V: TRBV18
size: -
J: TRBJ1-6
CDR3: CASSQGTVDNSPLHF
DNA: TGTGCCAGCTCACAGGGGACAGTTGATAATTCACCCCTCCACTTT

D: TRBD1
V: TRBV4-1
size: -
J: TRBJ1-4
CDR3: CASAEDRGEKLFF
DNA: TGCGCCAGCGCCGAGGACAGGGGTGAAAAACTGTTTTTT

D: TRBD2
V: TRBV10-3
size: once
J: TRBJ2-1
CDR3: CAISDQVGTSGSNEQFF
DNA: TGTGCCATCAGTGATCAGGTAGGGACTAGCGGGAGCAATGAGCAGTTCTTC

D: TRBD1
V: TRBV27
size: -
J: TRBJ2-7
CDR3: CASSLQGPYEQYF
DNA: TGTGCCAGCAGCTTACAGGGGCCCTACGAGCAGTACTTC